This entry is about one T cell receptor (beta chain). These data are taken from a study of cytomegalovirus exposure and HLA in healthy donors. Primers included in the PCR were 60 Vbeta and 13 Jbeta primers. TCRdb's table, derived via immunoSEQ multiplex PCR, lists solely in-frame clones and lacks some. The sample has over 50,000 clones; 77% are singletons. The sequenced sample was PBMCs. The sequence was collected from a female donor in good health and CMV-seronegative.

This CDR3 reads CATSRSRTGSSYEQYF. The CDR3 nucleotides read TGTGCCACCAGCCGATCCCGGACAGGGAGCTCCTACGAGCAGTACTTC. The V call is TRBV15, the J call TRBJ2-7; 8 positions match TRBD1. With 5 bases clipped from V and 0 bases from J, the junction kept 9 bases outside the gene matches. The germline CDR1 and CDR2 sequences are LNHNV and YYDKDF (reference sequence). This CDR3 has 16 amino acids.